The entry below describes one T cell receptor beta chain. The junction does not match germline at one end; this may be a read error. The source of the sample is a study of cytomegalovirus exposure and HLA in healthy donors. This CDR3 comprises 17 residues. Germline V gene data show CDR1 as ENHRY and CDR2 as SYGVKD. Primers included in the PCR were 60 Vbeta and 13 Jbeta primers. The data were produced by immunoSEQ multiplex PCR, yet TCRdb's version contains in-frame clones alone and is incomplete. The sample contains approximately 180,000 clones, about 79% of which appear only once. The chain recombines TRBV10-3 with TRBJ2-6; 8 bases fit TRBD1. Sequenced material: PBMCs. The clonotype originates from a man aged 35-49 years in good health and CMV-seropositive. In DNA form, the CDR3 reads TGTGCCATCAGTGGGGGACAGGCGGGACCCGGGGCCAACGGCCTGACTTTC. Its translation: CAISGGQAGPGANGLTF.